This paragraph covers one T cell receptor (beta chain) sequence. As yet, its antigen is unknown. The record originates from a study of shared clonotypes between healthy human individuals. The overall study: Contributing individuals were two females and a few males aged 18 to 49. Per donor, three plates held CD4 naive cells, three held CD4 memory, two held CD8 naive and one held CD8 memory. Study-wide findings and caveats: Blood was the sole source, and tissue repertoires probably differ.

A split of CD4+ cells into CD45RA+ naive and CD45RA-negative memory subsets was performed. The CDR3 contains 16 residues. The V and J ends lost 4 bases and 4 bases respectively, with 19 bases between them. In germline, CDR1 is LGHNA, CDR2 YSLEER. The protocol was immunoSEQ multiplex PCR, while the TCRdb copy is restricted to in-frame clones and leaves out a portion. The sample comprises under 1,100,000 clones, 75% to 85% of which are singletons, and roughly 0.57% rests with the top ten. The V and J genes are TRBV4-3 and TRBJ1-1, with a tentative D call TRBD1 (5 bases). Source material: memory CD4+ T cells from PBMCs. Subset noted: CD45RA-negative fraction. The TCR originated in a man between 18 and 35 years old in good health. Some clones in this sample may be carry-over from other donors' samples. The CDR3 region is CASSLRGMGEGTEAFF. CDR3 nucleotides: TGCGCCAGCAGCCTCCGGGGGATGGGCGAGGGCACTGAAGCTTTCTTT.